These 5 T cell receptor beta chains were sequenced from one sample in a study of blood T cell repertoires in COVID-19. TCRdb's copy holds only in-frame clones and misses some; the assay was immunoSEQ multiplex PCR. The table records about 62,000 clones, about nine tenths of them present only once. Sequenced input: peripheral blood. These receptors originate from an elderly woman with acute or convalescent COVID-19.

This clone was recorded a few times. This chain uses TRBV7-2 with TRBJ1-2; weak D call: TRBD1 (5 bases). Trimming cost V 5 bases and J 7 bases, with 17 bases left between them. Germline V gene sequence: CDR1 SGHTA, CDR2 FQGNSA. The CDR3 sequence is 14 residues long. The CDR3 region has the DNA TGTGCCAGCAGCCCGGCAGGGCGCGGAGCTGGCTACACCTTC. This encodes CASSPAGRGAGYTF.

V is TRBV5-6 and J is TRBJ1-1, with D hard to call. The ends were cut back, 0 bases at V and 2 bases at J, with 8 bases in the middle. The CDR3 covers 14 residues. CDR1 and CDR2 (germline): SGHDT, YYEEEE. CDR3 coding DNA: TGTGCCAGCAGCTTGGGTCCGGGTAACACTGAAGCTTTCTTT. Its translation is CASSLGPGNTEAFF.

The rearrangement uses TRBV3-1 (or the pseudogene TRBV3-2) and TRBJ2-7; tentatively, D is TRBD2 (5 bases). This CDR3 is built from 15 residues. The germline V gene encodes CDR1 LGHDT and CDR2 YNNKEL (reference sequence). V shed 1 base and J shed 3 bases, with 13 bases lying between them. The CDR3 region has the DNA TGTGCCAGCAGCCAAGCGGTTAAGCGGAGCTACGAGCAGTACTTC. Its translation is CASSQAVKRSYEQYF.

CDR3 sequence (DNA): TGTGCCAGCAGCTCCCGACTAGCGGCGTGGGAGACCCAGTACTTC. This translates into CASSSRLAAWETQYF. The rearrangement joins TRBV3-1 (or the pseudogene TRBV3-2) to TRBJ2-5; TRBD2 matches at 9 bases. Per the germline V gene, CDR1 is LGHDT and CDR2 is YNNKEL (reference sequence). CDR3 length equals 15 residues. Trimming took 5 bases from V and 5 from J; bases not matched to a gene: 9.

This chain joins TRBV7-6 and TRBJ2-7; tentative D call: TRBD2 (6 bases). Germline CDR1 reads SGHVS; CDR2 reads FNYEAQ. V gave up 3 bases and J gave up 5 bases, with 17 bases separating them. The CDR3 is 15 amino acids. CDR3 residues: CASSFSRERWNEQYF. The CDR3 DNA reads TGTGCCAGCAGCTTCTCCCGGGAGAGGTGGAACGAGCAGTACTTC.